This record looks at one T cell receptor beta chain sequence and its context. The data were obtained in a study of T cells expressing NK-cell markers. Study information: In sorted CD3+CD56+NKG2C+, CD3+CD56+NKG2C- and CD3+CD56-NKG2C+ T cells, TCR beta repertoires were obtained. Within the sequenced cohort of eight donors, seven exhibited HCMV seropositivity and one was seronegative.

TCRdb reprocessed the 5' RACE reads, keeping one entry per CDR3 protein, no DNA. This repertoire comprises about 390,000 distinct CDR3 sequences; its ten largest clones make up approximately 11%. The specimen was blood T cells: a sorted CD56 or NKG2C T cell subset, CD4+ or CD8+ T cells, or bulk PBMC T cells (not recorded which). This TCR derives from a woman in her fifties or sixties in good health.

This CDR3 reads CASSAPQTGAYEQYF. This sequence joins TRBV25-1 and TRBJ2-7; the D call of TRBD1 rests on TCRdb alone, since no DNA is present to check it. Germline V gene sequence: CDR1 MGHDK, CDR2 SYGVNS. CDR3 length: 15 amino acids.